This T cell receptor (beta chain) was documented in a study of OX40 agonist ivuxolimab in advanced cancers. The CDR3 is made up of 17 amino acids. Germline V lookup: CDR1 SGHNT, CDR2 YYREEE (reference sequence). V shed 4 bases and J 2 bases; nucleotides not matched to a gene: 4. Data came from immunoSEQ multiplex PCR; TCRdb stores just in-frame clones and leaves some out. In the table there are just under 55,000 clones, approximately 80% of which are singletons. Sample: CD4+ or CD8+ T cells sorted from blood, taken in a trial of the OX40 agonist ivuxolimab. This clonotype originated in an adult with an advanced solid tumor such as melanoma, head and neck, liver or kidney cancer. This rearrangement joins TRBV5-4 to TRBJ2-3; TRBD2 matches at 16 bases. CDR3 nucleotides: TGTGCCAGCAGCCTAGGGACTAGCGGGAGGGACACAGATACGCAGTATTTT. Protein: CASSLGTSGRDTDTQYF.